The T cell receptor beta chain described here comes from a study of low-dose radiotherapy and immunotherapy resistance in tumors. As for the study in general: Per fraction, Cohort 1 was given 0.5 Gy every 2 weeks, for a total of 6.5 Gy. Every two weeks, the protocol called for intravenous cyclophosphamide at 200 mg/m2. It was given one day before each radiation and immunotherapy administration.

Time point specified: after trial treatment. Treatment meaning: LDRT plus nivolumab, ipilimumab, low-dose cyclophosphamide and aspirin (RACIN trial). Each patient who was eligible had an advanced solid tumor with no tumor-infiltrating lymphocytes. First-strand cDNA used TRAV- and TRBV-specific primers, covering alpha and beta chains. Amplification, which lasted approximately 20 PCR cycles, used a constant-region primer and V-primer adapter to amplify TCRs. The authors amplified isolated mRNA by in vitro transcription. TCRdb passed the reads through MiXCR, listing each CDR3 protein once. The data show tens of thousands of distinct CDR3 sequences, with around 20% seen just once and roughly 12% held by the top ten. This clonotype has only a few counts. This may come from a read error, since a much larger clone is one base off. The source of this sequence is a female donor with ovarian cancer. The material sequenced was PBMCs, taken after low-dose radiotherapy plus immunotherapy.

Here the CDR3 reads CANSLAGHNTEAFF. CDR3 nucleotide sequence: TGTGCCAACAGCTTGGCGGGACACAACACTGAAGCTTTCTTT. V is TRBV7-9 and J is TRBJ1-1; possibly TRBD1 for D (6 bases). Germline loops: CDR1 SEHNR, CDR2 FQNEAQ (reference sequence). The CDR3 loop spans 14 amino acids.